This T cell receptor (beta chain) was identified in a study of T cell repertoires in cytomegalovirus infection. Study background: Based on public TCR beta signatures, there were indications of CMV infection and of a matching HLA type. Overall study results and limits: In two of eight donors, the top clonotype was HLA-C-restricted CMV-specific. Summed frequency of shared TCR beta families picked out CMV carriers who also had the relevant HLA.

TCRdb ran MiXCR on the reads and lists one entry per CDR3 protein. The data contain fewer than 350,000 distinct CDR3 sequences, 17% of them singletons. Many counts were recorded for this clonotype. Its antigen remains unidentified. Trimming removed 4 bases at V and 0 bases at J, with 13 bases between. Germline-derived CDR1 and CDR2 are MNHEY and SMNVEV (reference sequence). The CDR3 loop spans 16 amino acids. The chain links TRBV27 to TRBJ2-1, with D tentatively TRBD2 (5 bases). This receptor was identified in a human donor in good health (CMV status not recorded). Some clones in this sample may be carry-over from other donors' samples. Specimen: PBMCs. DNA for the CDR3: TGTGCCAGCAGTTCACTTGTAGGGAGCTCCTACAATGAGCAGTTCTTC. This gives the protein CASSSLVGSSYNEQFF.